This TCR beta chain stems from a study of OX40 agonist ivuxolimab in advanced cancers. About the study: Those enrolled were around 87% male, with a mean age of about 66 years and ages from 23 to 79. Partial response was recorded in three patients: one hepatocellular carcinoma and two cutaneous melanoma cases.

V lost 7 bases, J lost 0 bases, and 10 bases lay in between. The CDR3 loop spans 13 amino acids. Germline V gene lookup returns CDR1 LNHDA and CDR2 SQIVND (reference sequence). Study results and caveats: By week 6 at 0.1 to 3.0 mg/kg, blood CD4+ and CD8+ T cells had expanded clonally.

This clone came up a few times. Its target is not known. The method was immunoSEQ multiplex PCR; TCRdb's version includes in-frame clones alone and lacks a portion of them. This sample has some 86,000 clones; around 94% occur once, and the top ten carry roughly a tenth. The sequence was obtained from an adult with an advanced solid tumor such as melanoma, head and neck, liver or kidney cancer. The V and J genes are TRBV19 and TRBJ2-7, with D unclear. The sample here was CD4+ or CD8+ T cells sorted from blood, taken in a trial of the OX40 agonist ivuxolimab. The CDR3 spells CASIGPHSYEQYF. CDR3 nucleotide sequence: TGTGCCAGTATAGGCCCCCACTCCTACGAGCAGTACTTC.